Listed here are 18 T cell receptor beta chains from one sample, sequenced in a study of blood T cell repertoires in COVID-19. The method was immunoSEQ multiplex PCR; TCRdb's version includes in-frame clones alone and lacks a portion of them. The sample lists about 110,000 clones, around four fifths occurring once. The sequencing input was peripheral blood. These receptors were obtained from a woman aged 55 to 70 with acute or convalescent COVID-19.

This clone was found once. The chain recombines TRBV29-1 with TRBJ1-3; D remains ambiguous. V shed 6 bases and J shed 0 bases, with 6 bases lying between them. Germline V gene sequence: CDR1 SQVTM, CDR2 ANQGSEA. CDR3 size: 12 residues. The CDR3 sequence: CSVAFSGNTIYF. The CDR3 DNA sequence: TGCAGCGTAGCTTTCTCTGGAAACACCATATATTTT.

The chain joins TRBV7-8 to TRBJ2-7, with 7 bases fitting TRBD2. The CDR3 has 15 residues. With V trimmed by 1 base and J by 3 bases, 6 bases remained unmatched. Germline assignment: CDR1 SGHVS and CDR2 FQNEAQ. CDR3 nucleotide sequence: TGTGCCAGCAGCTTAGGAGAGGGAGGGTACTACGAGCAGTACTTC. Encoded protein: CASSLGEGGYYEQYF. The full variable domain, rest sourced from reference TRBV7-8 and TRBJ2-7, is GAGVSQSPRYKVAKRGQDVALRCDPISGHVSLFWYQQALGQGPEFLTYFQNEAQLDKSGLPSDRFFAERPEGSVSTLKIQRTQQEDSAVYLCASSLGEGGYYEQYFGPGTRLTVT.

The gene calls are TRBV7-9 and TRBJ1-2; D not resolved. The ends were cut back, 2 bases at V and 4 bases at J, with 5 bases in the middle. The V gene's germline CDR1 is SEHNR and CDR2 FQNEAQ (reference sequence). The length of the CDR3 is 12 residues. CDR3 region: CASSLRAYGYTF. In DNA form, the CDR3 reads TGTGCCAGCAGCTTAAGAGCCTATGGCTACACCTTC.

The chain has TRBV4-3 and TRBJ2-7; maybe TRBD1 (5 bases). From germline, CDR1 is LGHNA and CDR2 YSLEER. The CDR3 has 15 amino acids. V lost 1 base and J 4 bases, leaving 14 bases between the germline ends. The CDR3 sequence: CASSQGKGADYEQYF. The CDR3 bases are TGCGCCAGCAGCCAAGGGAAAGGGGCCGATTACGAGCAGTACTTC.

The genes are TRBV28 and TRBJ1-2, with D perhaps matching TRBD1 (6 bases). V shed 5 bases and J shed 3 bases, with 13 bases lying between them. This CDR3 has 14 amino acids. The germline V gene has CDR1 MDHEN and CDR2 SYDVKM. The CDR3 sequence: CASSPTGAYYGYTF. DNA of the CDR3: TGTGCCAGCAGTCCGACAGGCGCATACTATGGCTACACCTTC.

The J gene is TRBJ2-7, the V gene TRBV6-6; D perhaps matches TRBD2 (6 bases). Trimming pared 2 bases from V and 7 bases from J, leaving 15 bases between. The CDR3 contains 14 residues. Germline values: CDR1 MNHNY, CDR2 SVGAGI (reference sequence). This CDR3 reads CASSYDGRREEQYF. In DNA, the CDR3 is TGTGCCAGCAGTTACGACGGGAGACGGGAAGAGCAGTACTTC.

The chain recombines TRBV7-2 with TRBJ1-1; tentative D call: TRBD1 (5 bases). V dropped 4 bases and J dropped 5 bases, with 11 bases sitting between them. The CDR3 has 13 amino acids. Germline CDR1 and CDR2: SGHTA and FQGNSA. CDR3 protein: CASSSVGGTEAFF. CDR3 nucleotides: TGTGCCAGCAGCTCGGTCGGGGGGACTGAAGCTTTCTTT.

This clone was seen only once. The chain recombines TRBV7-2 with TRBJ2-4; 9 positions agree with TRBD2. Germline V gene lookup returns CDR1 SGHTA and CDR2 FQGNSA. Trimming cost V 4 bases and J 2 bases; bases outside gene matches: 3. CDR3 length equals 15 residues. CDR3 DNA sequence: TGTGCCAGCAGCTCCGGGACTAGCTCCAAAAACATTCAGTACTTC. Translated: CASSSGTSSKNIQYF.

This chain uses TRBV2 with TRBJ2-7, with TRBD1 matching over 10 bases. V lost 7 bases to trimming and J lost 7 bases; unmatched junction nucleotides: 10. The CDR3 is 14 residues long. Germline loops: CDR1 SNHLY, CDR2 FYNNEI. The CDR3, as DNA: TGTGCCAGCAATTACCGGGACAGGGGTCGGGAGCAGTACTTC. Protein product: CASNYRDRGREQYF.

The genes are TRBV5-1 and TRBJ1-1, with D perhaps matching TRBD1 (5 bases). The CDR3 covers 14 residues. The germline V and J ends were trimmed by 5 bases and 4 bases, with 15 bases remaining between them. Germline CDR1 SGHRS, CDR2 YFSETQ. In nucleotides, the CDR3 is TGCGCCAGCAGAGGGGTAAAGGGAATCACTGAAGCTTTCTTT. Its protein is CASRGVKGITEAFF.

The V gene is TRBV15, the J gene TRBJ2-3; no clear D. Looked up from germline, CDR1 is LNHNV and CDR2 is YYDKDF (reference sequence). V shed 4 bases and J shed 1 base, with 12 bases lying between them. CDR3 size: 15 residues. This chain's CDR3 is CATSNWAPGTDTQYF. As DNA, the CDR3 is TGTGCCACCAGCAACTGGGCGCCTGGCACAGATACGCAGTATTTT. Drawing the rest from reference TRBV15 and TRBJ2-3, the complete variable domain is DAMVIQNPRYQVTQFGKPVTLSCSQTLNHNVMYWYQQKSSQAPKLLFHYYDKDFNNEADTPDNFQSRRPNTSFCFLDIRSPGLGDTAMYLCATSNWAPGTDTQYFGPGTRLTVL.

This rearrangement joins TRBV30 to TRBJ1-2; D unclear. CDR3 length: 13 residues. Germline loops: CDR1 GTSNPN, CDR2 SVGIG (reference sequence). V lost 3 bases to trimming and J lost 5 bases, with 13 bases between them. This chain's CDR3 is CAWRGRATYGYTF. The CDR3 DNA sequence: TGTGCCTGGAGAGGGAGGGCCACTTATGGCTACACCTTC.

The rearrangement joins TRBV6-2 or TRBV6-3 to TRBJ2-1; maybe TRBD2 (5 bases). CDR1 is MNHEY and CDR2 is SVGEGT in the germline V gene. The CDR3 is 16 residues long. V was cut by 2 bases and J by 5 bases, with 16 bases left in between. The CDR3 DNA sequence: TGTGCCAGCAGTTACCCCCGGGGAAGGGCAAACAATGAGCAGTTCTTC. It is translated as CASSYPRGRANNEQFF.

J is TRBJ1-1 and V is TRBV4-1; 8 bases map to TRBD1. The germline V gene has CDR1 MGHRA and CDR2 YSYEKL. V trimming: 4 bases; J trimming: 0 bases; junction bases outside the gene matches: 7. The CDR3 sequence is 16 residues long. CDR3 in DNA: TGCGCCAGCAGCCCAGGGGGCGCGGGCATGAACACTGAAGCTTTCTTT. This gives the protein CASSPGGAGMNTEAFF.

The chain is built from TRBV6-5 and TRBJ2-5, with 9 nucleotides matching TRBD1. Losses at the gene ends were 6 bases for V and 4 bases for J; bases not matched to a gene: 6. Germline CDR1 is MNHEY and CDR2 is SVGAGI. This CDR3 contains 14 residues. CDR3 region: CASRGTGRGETQYF. CDR3 in DNA: TGTGCCAGCAGAGGGACAGGGAGAGGAGAGACCCAGTACTTC.

The chain links TRBV5-1 to TRBJ1-3; possible D gene TRBD1, 6 bases. The CDR3 covers 15 residues. Trimming left V 3 bases short and J 2 bases short, with 12 bases between. Germline lookup yields CDR1 SGHRS and CDR2 YFSETQ. CDR3 DNA sequence: TGCGCCAGCAGCTCCGGGACAACGGCTGGAAACACCATATATTTT. As protein: CASSSGTTAGNTIYF.

The rearrangement uses TRBV6-2 or TRBV6-3 and TRBJ1-1, with D perhaps matching TRBD1 (5 bases). From germline, CDR1 is MNHEY and CDR2 SVGEGT. Trimming pared 0 bases from V and 3 bases from J, leaving 8 bases between. CDR3 length: 14 amino acids. CDR3 region: CASSYSGEYTEAFF. The CDR3 region has the DNA TGTGCCAGCAGTTACTCAGGGGAATACACTGAAGCTTTCTTT.

The chain is built from TRBV27 and TRBJ1-1; 8 bases fit TRBD1. The CDR3 extends over 13 amino acids. Germline CDR1 reads MNHEY; CDR2 reads SMNVEV (reference sequence). V trimming: 3 bases; J trimming: 10 bases; junction bases outside the gene matches: 7. The CDR3 reads CASSFLSGGAAFF. The CDR3 nucleotides read TGTGCCAGCAGTTTCCTCTCAGGGGGCGCAGCTTTCTTT.